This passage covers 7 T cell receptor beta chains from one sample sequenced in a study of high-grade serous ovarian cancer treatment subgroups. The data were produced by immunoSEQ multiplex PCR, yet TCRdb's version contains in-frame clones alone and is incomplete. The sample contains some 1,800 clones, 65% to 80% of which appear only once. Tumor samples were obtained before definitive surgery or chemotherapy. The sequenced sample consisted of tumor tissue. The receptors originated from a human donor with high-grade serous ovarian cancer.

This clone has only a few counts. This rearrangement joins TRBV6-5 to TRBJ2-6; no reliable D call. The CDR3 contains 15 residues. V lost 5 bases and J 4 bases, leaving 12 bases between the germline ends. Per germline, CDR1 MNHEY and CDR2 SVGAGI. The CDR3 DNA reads TGTGCCAGCAGTGTAAGACCCGCCGGGGCCAACGTCCTGACTTTC. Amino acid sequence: CASSVRPAGANVLTF.

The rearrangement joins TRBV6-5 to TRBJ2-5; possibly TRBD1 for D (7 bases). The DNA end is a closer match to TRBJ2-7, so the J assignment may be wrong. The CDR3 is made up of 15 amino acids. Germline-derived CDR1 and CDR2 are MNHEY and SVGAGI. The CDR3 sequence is CASSYSRGVNHEQYF. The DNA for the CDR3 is TGTGCCAGCAGTTACTCCAGGGGGGTTAACCACGAGCAGTACTTC.

The DNA for the CDR3 is TGTGCCAGCAATTACGGTACAGATACGCAGTATTTT. It yields the protein CASNYGTDTQYF. The rearrangement links TRBV9 to TRBJ2-3; D remains ambiguous. CDR1 SGDLS and CDR2 YYNGEE come from the germline V gene. CDR3 size: 12 residues. With 6 bases removed from V and 3 bases from J, the gap between germline ends came to 8 bases. Looking up the rest from reference TRBV9 and TRBJ2-3 gives the full variable domain: DSGVTQTPKHLITATGQRVTLRCSPRSGDLSVYWYQQSLDQGLQFLIQYYNGEERAKGNILERFSAQQFPDLHSELNLSSLELGDSALYFCASNYGTDTQYFGPGTRLTVL.

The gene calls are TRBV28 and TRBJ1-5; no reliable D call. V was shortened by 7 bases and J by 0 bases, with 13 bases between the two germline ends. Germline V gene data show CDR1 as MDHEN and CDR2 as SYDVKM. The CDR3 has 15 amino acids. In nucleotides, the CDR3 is TGTGCCAGCACCCTCATCGGGCTTAGCAATCAGCCCCAGCATTTT. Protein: CASTLIGLSNQPQHF.

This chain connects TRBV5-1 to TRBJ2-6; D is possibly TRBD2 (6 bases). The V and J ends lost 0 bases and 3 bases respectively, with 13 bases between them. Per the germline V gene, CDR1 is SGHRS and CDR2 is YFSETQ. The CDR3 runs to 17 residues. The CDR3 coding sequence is TGCGCCAGCAGCTTGGCCGGGGCGGGGTTTGGGGCCAACGTCCTGACTTTC. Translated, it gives CASSLAGAGFGANVLTF.

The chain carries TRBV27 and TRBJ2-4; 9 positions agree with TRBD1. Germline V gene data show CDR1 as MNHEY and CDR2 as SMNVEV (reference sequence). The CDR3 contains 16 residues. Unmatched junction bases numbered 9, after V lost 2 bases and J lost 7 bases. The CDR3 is CASSLRVGTGMNIQYF. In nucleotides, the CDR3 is TGTGCCAGCAGTTTAAGGGTGGGGACAGGGATGAACATTCAGTACTTC.

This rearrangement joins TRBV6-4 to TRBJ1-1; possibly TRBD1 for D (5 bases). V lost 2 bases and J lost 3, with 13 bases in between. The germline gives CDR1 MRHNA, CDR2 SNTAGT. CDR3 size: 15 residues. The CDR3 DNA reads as TGTGCCAGCAGTGACCAGACAGCGTATTACACTGAAGCTTTCTTT. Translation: CASSDQTAYYTEAFF.